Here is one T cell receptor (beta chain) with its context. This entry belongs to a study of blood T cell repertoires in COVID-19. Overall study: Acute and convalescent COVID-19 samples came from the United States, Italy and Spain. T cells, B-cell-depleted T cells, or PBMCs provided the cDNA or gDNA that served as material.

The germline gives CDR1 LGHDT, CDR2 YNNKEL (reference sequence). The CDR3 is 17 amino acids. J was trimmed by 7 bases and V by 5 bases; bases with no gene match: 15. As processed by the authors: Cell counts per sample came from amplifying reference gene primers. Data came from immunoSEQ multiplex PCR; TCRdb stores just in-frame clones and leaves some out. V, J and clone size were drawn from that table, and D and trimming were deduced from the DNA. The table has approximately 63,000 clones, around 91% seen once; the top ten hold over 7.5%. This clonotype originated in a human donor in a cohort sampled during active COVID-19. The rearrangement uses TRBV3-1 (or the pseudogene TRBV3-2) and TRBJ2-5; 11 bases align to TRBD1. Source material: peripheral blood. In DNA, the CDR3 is TGTGCCAGCAGCACCCGACCCGGGACAGGGGGTGTGGGGACCCAGTACTTC. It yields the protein CASSTRPGTGGVGTQYF.